This TCR beta chain emerged from a study of T cell responses to AZD1222 COVID-19 vaccine. The assay was immunoSEQ multiplex PCR, and TCRdb's table has in-frame clones only and misses some. The sample lists 80,000 to 95,000 clones, about 90% seen once, with around 5% in the top ten. As for this clone: Its antigen is still unknown.

Study-level points and caveats: The donors showed a predominance of white British ancestry and of females, with possible underestimation of clonal diversity. In the spike-specific TCR repertoire, nearly half reportedly target unmutated variant regions. Among vaccine-associated CD4 TCRs, coverage spanned spike, with dominance at 160-218 and 743-854.

The V gene's germline CDR1 is SQVTM and CDR2 ANQGSEA. The length of the CDR3 is 12 residues. Trimming shortened V by 7 bases and J by 8 bases, and 17 bases separated the two germline ends. The chain has TRBV29-1 and TRBJ1-2; D might be TRBD1 (5 bases). This TCR derives from an adult in good health. Sequencing was performed on peripheral blood, taken on day 0 of AZD1222 vaccination. Here the CDR3 DNA reads TGCAGCGCCACATCGGGAGGGGACGGCTACACCTTC. Translating it yields CSATSGGDGYTF.